The 28 T cell receptor beta chains listed next were all sequenced from one sample in a study of OX40 agonist ivuxolimab in advanced cancers. Data came from immunoSEQ multiplex PCR; TCRdb stores just in-frame clones and leaves some out. The data show tens of thousands of clones, 85% to 90% seen once. This specimen was CD4+ or CD8+ T cells sorted from blood, taken in a trial of the OX40 agonist ivuxolimab. The receptor source for this set is an adult with an advanced solid tumor such as melanoma, head and neck, liver or kidney cancer.

This rearrangement joins TRBV2 to TRBJ2-7, with 10 bases aligning to TRBD2. V was pared by 6 bases and J by 2 bases, with 7 bases of the junction left unmatched. Germline V gene data show CDR1 as SNHLY and CDR2 as FYNNEI. This CDR3 has 15 amino acids. CDR3 loop: CASSGSGRTPYEQYF. Here the CDR3 DNA reads TGTGCCAGCAGCGGTAGCGGGAGGACACCCTACGAGCAGTACTTC.

This clone was counted once. The chain combines TRBV6-5 with TRBJ1-2; 7 nucleotides line up with TRBD1. Germline V gene data show CDR1 as MNHEY and CDR2 as SVGAGI. CDR3 size: 13 residues. Trimming at V came to 10 bases and at J to 4 bases, leaving 9 bases not matched to a gene. CDR3 sequence (DNA): TGTGCCATCGCCGACAGGGCCCGCTATGGCTACACCTTC. Encoded protein: CAIADRARYGYTF.

This chain connects TRBV5-1 to TRBJ2-3; D is perhaps TRBD2 (6 bases). There are 13 residues in the CDR3. Germline CDR1 and CDR2: SGHRS and YFSETQ. V was shortened by 4 bases and J by 4 bases, with 10 bases between the two germline ends. The CDR3 region has the DNA TGCGCCAGCAGCCGGGACTCCCCAGATACGCAGTATTTT. Its protein product is CASSRDSPDTQYF.

The chain couples TRBV28 to TRBJ1-5, with D unclear. The CDR3 totals 13 residues. CDR1 and CDR2 (germline): MDHEN, SYDVKM. Trimming pared 5 bases from V and 1 base from J, leaving 6 bases between. The CDR3 DNA reads as TGTGCCAGCAGTAGGCGAAGCAATCAGCCCCAGCATTTT. Translated: CASSRRSNQPQHF. Complete variable domain (other parts from reference TRBV28 and TRBJ1-5): DVKVTQSSRYLVKRTGEKVFLECVQDMDHENMFWYRQDPGLGLRLIYFSYDVKMKEKGDIPEGYSVSREKKERFSLILESASTNQTSMYLCASSRRSNQPQHFGDGTRLSIL.

V usage is TRBV13 and J usage is TRBJ2-1, with 12 bases identical to TRBD1. The CDR3 extends over 16 amino acids. With V trimmed by 4 bases and J by 7 bases, 8 bases remained unmatched. From germline, CDR1 is PRHDT and CDR2 FYEKMQ (reference sequence). In DNA, the CDR3 is TGTGCCAGCAGCTATGCGGGACAGGGGGCGTTGAATGAGCAGTTCTTC. Translation: CASSYAGQGALNEQFF.

This sequence joins TRBV11-1 and TRBJ1-2; D unresolved. This CDR3 has 12 residues. Germline V CDR1 and CDR2: SGHAT, FQDESV (reference sequence). V was cut by 5 bases and J by 6 bases, with 10 bases left in between. The CDR3 nucleotides read TGTGCCAGCAGCATCCAGACTAATGGCTACACCTTC. Translating gives CASSIQTNGYTF.

The chain is built from TRBV27 and TRBJ1-2; D is unresolved. V lost 1 base to trimming and J lost 3 bases, with 6 bases between them. This CDR3 comprises 13 residues. The germline gives CDR1 MNHEY, CDR2 SMNVEV (reference sequence). CDR3 nucleotides: TGTGCCAGCAGTTTATTGGGCCACTATGGCTACACCTTC. It is translated as CASSLLGHYGYTF.

This clone was counted once. The chain employs TRBV18 and TRBJ2-7; D not resolved. CDR1 KGHSH and CDR2 LQKENI come from the germline V gene. The CDR3 loop spans 15 amino acids. Trimming stripped 0 bases from V and 1 base from J, with 10 bases between. As DNA, the CDR3 is TGTGCCAGCTCACCACCGGCCGGGTCTTCCTACGAGCAGTACTTC. This encodes CASSPPAGSSYEQYF.

The rearrangement uses TRBV5-1 and TRBJ2-1, with 11 bases lining up with TRBD2. Germline CDR1 and CDR2: SGHRS and YFSETQ. V lost 6 bases and J lost 9; bases outside the gene matches: 5. The CDR3 is 13 residues long. CDR3 residues: CASTSGTSGEQFF. The CDR3, as DNA: TGCGCCAGCACCTCTGGGACTAGCGGTGAGCAGTTCTTC.

In DNA, the CDR3 is TGTGCCTGGAGTCCGGGCCCCCTGGACAATGAGCAGTTCTTC. This codes for CAWSPGPLDNEQFF. The chain links TRBV30 to TRBJ2-1; no reliable D call. V lost 2 bases and J lost 5, with 13 bases in between. Germline assignment: CDR1 GTSNPN and CDR2 SVGIG (reference sequence). CDR3 length: 14 amino acids.

The gene calls are TRBV11-3 and TRBJ1-1; 8 nucleotides align to TRBD1. Germline trimming cut 3 bases from V and 1 base from J; bases unmatched to any gene: 1. Germline V gives CDR1 SGHNT, CDR2 YENEEA. The CDR3 has 14 residues. CDR3 region: CASSFRGQNTEAFF. The CDR3, as DNA: TGTGCCAGCAGCTTCAGGGGGCAGAACACTGAAGCTTTCTTT.

This clone was picked up one time. The rearrangement uses TRBV5-1 and TRBJ2-1; 7 positions agree with TRBD1. Germline V gene data show CDR1 as SGHRS and CDR2 as YFSETQ. The CDR3 length is 13 residues. J was trimmed by 16 bases and V by 4 bases; bases with no gene match: 14. CDR3 coding DNA: TGCGCCAGCAGCACCACCCCCCAGGGGGTAAAATTCTTC. As protein: CASSTTPQGVKFF. The full variable domain, in which reference TRBV5-1 and TRBJ2-1 provide the parts outside the CDR3, is KAGVTQTPRYLIKTRGQQVTLSCSPISGHRSVSWYQQTPGQGLQFLFEYFSETQRNKGNFPGRFSGRQFSNSRSEMNVSTLELGDSALYLCASSTTPQGVKFFGPGTRLTVL.

V and J are TRBV27 and TRBJ2-3; 14 bases are shared with TRBD2. CDR3 length: 16 residues. CDR1 MNHEY and CDR2 SMNVEV come from the germline V gene (reference sequence). J gave up 6 bases and V 2 bases, and 4 bases lay outside the gene matches. CDR3 in DNA: TGTGCCAGCAGTTTAGGACTAGCGGGAGGCTGGGATACGCAGTATTTT. It yields the protein CASSLGLAGGWDTQYF.

V gene TRBV19 combines with J gene TRBJ2-1; 13 nucleotides align to TRBD2. CDR1 and CDR2 from the germline V gene are LNHDA and SQIVND (reference sequence). V shed 5 bases and J 5 bases; nucleotides not matched to a gene: 3. There are 15 residues in the CDR3. The CDR3 sequence: CASSSGTSGNNEQFF. CDR3 nucleotide sequence: TGTGCCAGTAGTTCCGGGACTAGCGGGAACAATGAGCAGTTCTTC. Together with reference TRBV19 and TRBJ2-1, the CDR3 gives the full variable domain: DGGITQSPKYLFRKEGQNVTLSCEQNLNHDAMYWYRQDPGQGLRLIYYSQIVNDFQKGDIAEGYSVSREKKESFPLTVTSAQKNPTAFYLCASSSGTSGNNEQFFGPGTRLTVL.

This clone has only one observation. This chain uses TRBV29-1 with TRBJ2-5; D gene uncertain. The end of the DNA fits TRBJ2-7 better, so the J call may be wrong. The CDR3 is made up of 14 amino acids. The germline CDR1 and CDR2 sequences are SQVTM and ANQGSEA. CDR3 DNA sequence: TGCAGCGTCGCGGACGGGCTTAGCTCCTACGAGCAGTACTTC. Encoded protein: CSVADGLSSYEQYF.

The chain is built from TRBV12-5 and TRBJ2-1; D remains ambiguous. The V gene lost 2 bases and the J gene lost 4 bases, with 6 bases spanning the gap. The CDR3 covers 13 residues. Germline-derived CDR1 and CDR2 are LGHNT and FRNRAP. The chain's CDR3 is CASGLFVYNEQFF. DNA of the CDR3: TGTGCTAGTGGTTTGTTCGTGTACAATGAGCAGTTCTTC.

This chain uses TRBV4-1 with TRBJ2-7; 11 bases map to TRBD2. The CDR3 consists of 16 residues. J gave up 2 bases and V 0 bases, and 3 bases lay outside the gene matches. Germline loops: CDR1 MGHRA, CDR2 YSYEKL. The chain's CDR3 is CASSQEYSGRAYEQYF. The CDR3 coding sequence is TGCGCCAGCAGCCAAGAATATAGCGGGAGGGCCTACGAGCAGTACTTC.

The V gene is TRBV11-2, the J gene TRBJ2-2, with 7 nucleotides matching TRBD2. After removal of 2 bases from V and 7 bases from J, the junction contained 10 bases not matched to a gene. Germline V CDR1 and CDR2: SGHAT, FQNNGV. CDR3 length: 16 amino acids. The DNA of the CDR3 is TGTGCCAGCAGCTTATTATGGGGAGGGTCGATCGGGGAGCTGTTTTTT. This sequence encodes CASSLLWGGSIGELFF. The full variable domain, with the rest looked up from reference TRBV11-2 and TRBJ2-2, is EAGVAQSPRYKIIEKRQSVAFWCNPISGHATLYWYQQILGQGPKLLIQFQNNGVVDDSQLPKDRFSAERLKGVDSTLKIQPAKLEDSAVYLCASSLLWGGSIGELFFGEGSRLTVL.

The chain links TRBV6-6 to TRBJ2-3, with unresolved D. Germline lookup yields CDR1 MNHNY and CDR2 SVGAGI (reference sequence). This CDR3 has 15 residues. Trimming removed 7 bases from V and 0 bases from J, with 14 bases in between. The CDR3 region has the DNA TGTGCCAGCACCCCTCGATGGGCCAGCACAGATACGCAGTATTTT. It is translated as CASTPRWASTDTQYF.

The chain carries TRBV7-9 and TRBJ2-1; TRBD1 matches 7 bases. This CDR3 is built from 14 residues. The V gene's germline CDR1 is SEHNR and CDR2 FQNEAQ (reference sequence). V lost 0 bases and J lost 7; bases outside the gene matches: 3. The CDR3, as DNA: TGTGCCAGCAGCTTAGCCCTGGACAGGAATGAGCAGTTCTTC. This encodes CASSLALDRNEQFF.

The chain has TRBV10-3 and TRBJ2-1; 10 nucleotides match TRBD1. CDR1 is ENHRY, CDR2 SYGVKD, per germline. The CDR3 consists of 13 residues. With 8 bases clipped from V and 7 bases from J, the junction kept 5 bases outside the gene matches. The CDR3 DNA is TGTGCCATCGCCGGGACAGGGGCAAATGAGCAGTTCTTC. This sequence encodes CAIAGTGANEQFF.

The rearrangement joins TRBV6-6 to TRBJ2-3; weak D call: TRBD1 (6 bases). CDR3 length: 15 residues. V was clipped by 0 bases and J by 2 bases, with 9 bases between them. Germline loops: CDR1 MNHNY, CDR2 SVGAGI (reference sequence). CDR3 coding DNA: TGTGCCAGCAGTTACTCGACAGGATACACAGATACGCAGTATTTT. Its translation is CASSYSTGYTDTQYF.

The CDR3 here is CASQRMPAETQYF. The CDR3 nucleotides are TGTGCCAGCCAACGGATGCCGGCGGAGACCCAGTACTTC. The chain employs TRBV7-6 and TRBJ2-5; D is unclear. Germline values: CDR1 SGHVS, CDR2 FNYEAQ. This CDR3 has 13 amino acids. V lost 8 bases to trimming and J lost 5 bases, with 15 bases between them.

This rearrangement joins TRBV18 to TRBJ2-2; D is uncertain. The germline gives CDR1 KGHSH, CDR2 LQKENI. Trimming stripped 2 bases from V and 4 bases from J, with 8 bases between. The CDR3 runs 14 residues. The CDR3 sequence: CASSPGVSTGELFF. The CDR3 DNA sequence: TGTGCCAGCTCACCAGGAGTTAGCACCGGGGAGCTGTTTTTT.

This clone came up once. The chain links TRBV5-4 to TRBJ1-1; D is unresolved. CDR3 length equals 16 residues. Germline V gene lookup returns CDR1 SGHNT and CDR2 YYREEE (reference sequence). The V end was cut by 4 bases, the J end by 5 bases, with 21 bases between. In nucleotides, the CDR3 is TGTGCCAGCAGCCCGGGAGGAACAGTCCCGGGGACTGAAGCTTTCTTT. Its translation: CASSPGGTVPGTEAFF.

The gene calls are TRBV5-1 and TRBJ2-7; D is perhaps TRBD2 (6 bases). The germline CDR1 and CDR2 sequences are SGHRS and YFSETQ. This CDR3 region has 15 residues. The V gene lost 2 bases and the J gene lost 2 bases, with 14 bases spanning the gap. This chain's CDR3 is CASSLYGSGAYEQYF. The CDR3 nucleotides read TGCGCCAGCAGCTTATACGGGAGTGGCGCCTACGAGCAGTACTTC.

V is TRBV27 and J is TRBJ2-1; 8 bases match TRBD1. V lost 5 bases, J lost 4 bases, and 7 bases stayed unmatched. Germline V gives CDR1 MNHEY, CDR2 SMNVEV (reference sequence). The CDR3 has 15 residues. For the CDR3, the DNA is TGTGCCAGCAGTAACGTGGACAGGGTATACAATGAGCAGTTCTTC. This translates into CASSNVDRVYNEQFF.

This chain links TRBV5-4 with TRBJ1-2; 12 nucleotides align to TRBD1. This CDR3 is built from 15 residues. The J segment lost 6 bases and the V segment lost 5 bases, leaving 8 bases of the junction unmatched. Per the germline V gene, CDR1 is SGHNT and CDR2 is YYREEE (reference sequence). The CDR3 here is CASSSPGQGANGYTF. CDR3 nucleotide sequence: TGTGCCAGCAGTTCTCCGGGACAGGGGGCTAATGGCTACACCTTC.